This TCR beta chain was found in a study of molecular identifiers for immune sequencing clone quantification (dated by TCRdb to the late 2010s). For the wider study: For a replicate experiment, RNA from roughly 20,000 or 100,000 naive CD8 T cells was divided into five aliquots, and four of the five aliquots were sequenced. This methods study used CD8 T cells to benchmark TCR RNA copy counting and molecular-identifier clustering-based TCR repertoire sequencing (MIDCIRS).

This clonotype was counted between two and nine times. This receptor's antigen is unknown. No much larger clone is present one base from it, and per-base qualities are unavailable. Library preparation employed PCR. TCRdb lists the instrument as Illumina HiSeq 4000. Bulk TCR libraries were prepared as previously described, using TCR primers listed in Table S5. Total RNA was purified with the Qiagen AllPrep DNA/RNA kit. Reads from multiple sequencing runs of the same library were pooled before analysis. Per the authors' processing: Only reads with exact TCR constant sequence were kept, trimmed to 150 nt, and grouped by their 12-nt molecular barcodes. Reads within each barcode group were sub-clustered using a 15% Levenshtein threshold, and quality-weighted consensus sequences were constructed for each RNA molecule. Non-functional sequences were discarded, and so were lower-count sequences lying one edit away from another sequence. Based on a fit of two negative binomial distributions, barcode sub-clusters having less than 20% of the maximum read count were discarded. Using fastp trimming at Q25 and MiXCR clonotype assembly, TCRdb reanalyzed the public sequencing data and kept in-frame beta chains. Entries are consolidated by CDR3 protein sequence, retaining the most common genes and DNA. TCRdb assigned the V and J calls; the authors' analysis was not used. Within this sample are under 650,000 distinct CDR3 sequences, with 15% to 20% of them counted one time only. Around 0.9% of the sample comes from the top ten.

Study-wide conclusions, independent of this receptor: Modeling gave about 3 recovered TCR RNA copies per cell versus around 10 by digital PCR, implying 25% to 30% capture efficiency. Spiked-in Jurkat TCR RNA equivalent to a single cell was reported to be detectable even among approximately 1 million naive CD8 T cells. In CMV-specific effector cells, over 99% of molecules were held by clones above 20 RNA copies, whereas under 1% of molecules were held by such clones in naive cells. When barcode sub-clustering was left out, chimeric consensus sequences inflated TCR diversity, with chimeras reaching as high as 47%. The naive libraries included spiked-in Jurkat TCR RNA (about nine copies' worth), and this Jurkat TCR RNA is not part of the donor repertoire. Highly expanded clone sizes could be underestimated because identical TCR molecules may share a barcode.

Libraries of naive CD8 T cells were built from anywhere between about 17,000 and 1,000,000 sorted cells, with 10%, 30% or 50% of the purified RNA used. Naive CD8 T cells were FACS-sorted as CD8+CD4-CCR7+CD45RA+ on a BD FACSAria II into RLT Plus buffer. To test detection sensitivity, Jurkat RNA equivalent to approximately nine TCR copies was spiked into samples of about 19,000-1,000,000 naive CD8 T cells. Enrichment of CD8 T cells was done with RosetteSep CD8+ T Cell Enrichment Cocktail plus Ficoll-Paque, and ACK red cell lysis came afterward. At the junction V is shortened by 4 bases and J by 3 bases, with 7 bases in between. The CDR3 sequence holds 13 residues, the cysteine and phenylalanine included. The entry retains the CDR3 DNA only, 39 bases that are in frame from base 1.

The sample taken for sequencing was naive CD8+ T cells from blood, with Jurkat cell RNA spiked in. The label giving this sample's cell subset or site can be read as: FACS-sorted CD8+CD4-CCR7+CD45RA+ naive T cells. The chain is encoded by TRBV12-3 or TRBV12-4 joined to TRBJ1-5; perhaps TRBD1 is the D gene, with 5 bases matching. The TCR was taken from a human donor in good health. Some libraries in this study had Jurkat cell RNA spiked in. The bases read TGTGCCAGCAGTTACAGGAACAATCAGCCCCAGCATTTT. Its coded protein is CASSYRNNQPQHF.